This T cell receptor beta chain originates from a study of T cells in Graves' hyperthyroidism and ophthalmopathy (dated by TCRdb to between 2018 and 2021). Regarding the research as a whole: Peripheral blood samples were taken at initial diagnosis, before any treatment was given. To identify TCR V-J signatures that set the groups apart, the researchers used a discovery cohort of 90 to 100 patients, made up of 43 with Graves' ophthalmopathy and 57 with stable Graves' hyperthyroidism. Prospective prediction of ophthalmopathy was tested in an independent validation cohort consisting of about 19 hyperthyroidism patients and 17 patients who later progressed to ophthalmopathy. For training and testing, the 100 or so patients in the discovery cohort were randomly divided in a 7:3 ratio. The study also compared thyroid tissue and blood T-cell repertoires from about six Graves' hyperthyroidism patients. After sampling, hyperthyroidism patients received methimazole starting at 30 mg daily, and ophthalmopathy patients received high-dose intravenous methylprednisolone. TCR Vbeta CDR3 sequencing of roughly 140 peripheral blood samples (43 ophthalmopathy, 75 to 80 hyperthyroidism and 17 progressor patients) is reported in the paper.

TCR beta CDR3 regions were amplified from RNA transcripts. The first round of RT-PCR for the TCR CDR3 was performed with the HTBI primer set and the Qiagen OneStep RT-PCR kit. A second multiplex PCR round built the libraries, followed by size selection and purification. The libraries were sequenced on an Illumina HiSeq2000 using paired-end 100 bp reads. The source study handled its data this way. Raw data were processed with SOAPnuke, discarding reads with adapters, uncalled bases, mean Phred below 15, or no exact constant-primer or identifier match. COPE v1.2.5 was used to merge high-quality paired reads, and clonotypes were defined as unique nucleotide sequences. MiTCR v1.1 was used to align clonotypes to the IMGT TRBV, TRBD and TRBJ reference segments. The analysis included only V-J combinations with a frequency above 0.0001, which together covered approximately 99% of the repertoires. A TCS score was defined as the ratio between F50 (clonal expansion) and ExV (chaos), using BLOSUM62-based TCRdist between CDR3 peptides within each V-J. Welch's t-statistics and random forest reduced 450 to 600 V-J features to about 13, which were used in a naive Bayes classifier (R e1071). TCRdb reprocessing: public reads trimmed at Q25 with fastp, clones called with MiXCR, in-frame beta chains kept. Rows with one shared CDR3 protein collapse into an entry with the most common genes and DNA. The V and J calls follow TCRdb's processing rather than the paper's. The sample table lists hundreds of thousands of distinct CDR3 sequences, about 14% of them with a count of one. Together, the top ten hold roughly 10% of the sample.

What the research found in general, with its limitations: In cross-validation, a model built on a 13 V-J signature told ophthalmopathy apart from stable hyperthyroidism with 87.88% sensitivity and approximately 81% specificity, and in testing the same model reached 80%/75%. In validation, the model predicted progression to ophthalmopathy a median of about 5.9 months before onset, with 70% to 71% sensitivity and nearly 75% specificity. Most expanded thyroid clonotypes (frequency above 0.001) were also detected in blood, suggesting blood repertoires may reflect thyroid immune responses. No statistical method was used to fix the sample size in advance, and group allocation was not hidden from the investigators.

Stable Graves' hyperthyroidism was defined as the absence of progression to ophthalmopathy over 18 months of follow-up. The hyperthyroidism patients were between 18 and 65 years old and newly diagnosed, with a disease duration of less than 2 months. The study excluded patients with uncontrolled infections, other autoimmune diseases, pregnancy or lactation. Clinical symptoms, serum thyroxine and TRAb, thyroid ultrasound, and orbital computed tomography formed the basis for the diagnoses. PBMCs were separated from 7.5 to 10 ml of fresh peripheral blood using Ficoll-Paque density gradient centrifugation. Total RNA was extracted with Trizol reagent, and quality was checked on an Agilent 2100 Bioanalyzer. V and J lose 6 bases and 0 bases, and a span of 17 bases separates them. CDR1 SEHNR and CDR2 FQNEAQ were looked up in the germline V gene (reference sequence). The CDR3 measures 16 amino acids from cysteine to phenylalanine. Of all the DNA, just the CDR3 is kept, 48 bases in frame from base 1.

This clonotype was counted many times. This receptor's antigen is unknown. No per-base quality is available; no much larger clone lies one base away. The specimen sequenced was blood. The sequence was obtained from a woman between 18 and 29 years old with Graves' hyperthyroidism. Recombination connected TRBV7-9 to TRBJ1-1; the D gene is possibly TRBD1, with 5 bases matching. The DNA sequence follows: TGTGCCAGCAGGGAGCCAGGGAGGCATATGAACACTGAAGCTTTCTTT. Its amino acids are CASREPGRHMNTEAFF.